Included here is one TCR beta chain sequence, with context. Its specificity is not known. The CDR3 extends over 14 amino acids. Germline V CDR1 and CDR2: LNHDA, SQIVND (reference sequence). V shed 3 bases, J shed 4 bases, and the junction held 4 bases outside the gene matches. This sample was taken from a study of T cells after posttransplantation cyclophosphamide. Broader study findings: Tissue-infiltrating T cells from skin or gut overlapped little with blood T cells.

Controls had myeloablative marrow grafts with methotrexate and calcineurin inhibitor, sampled at 1 year. The protocol was immunoSEQ multiplex PCR, while the TCRdb copy is restricted to in-frame clones and leaves out a portion. This sample has more than 15,000 clones, with about 85% found just once. Material: PBMCs, obtained after allogeneic stem cell transplant with calcineurin inhibitor and methotrexate. The rearrangement links TRBV19 to TRBJ2-7; 9 positions agree with TRBD2. The source is a female patient aged 18-30 years who received an allogeneic stem cell transplant from an unrelated donor, was CMV-positive, and had acute and chronic GVHD. The graft donor may have given rise to some T cells. The CDR3 loop is CASSIVAGVYEQYF. The CDR3 DNA follows: TGTGCCAGTAGTATCGTAGCGGGAGTGTACGAGCAGTACTTC.